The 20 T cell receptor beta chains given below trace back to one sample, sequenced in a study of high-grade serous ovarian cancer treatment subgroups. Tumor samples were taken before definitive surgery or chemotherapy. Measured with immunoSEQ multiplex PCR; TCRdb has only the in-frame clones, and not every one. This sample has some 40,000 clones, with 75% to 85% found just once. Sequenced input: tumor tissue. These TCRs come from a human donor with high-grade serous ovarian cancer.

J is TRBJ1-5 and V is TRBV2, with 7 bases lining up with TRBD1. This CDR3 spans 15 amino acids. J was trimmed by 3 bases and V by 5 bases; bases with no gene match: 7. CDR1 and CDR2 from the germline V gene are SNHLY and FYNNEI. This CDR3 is CASSRDRTPNQPQHF. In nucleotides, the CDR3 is TGTGCCAGCAGTCGGGACAGAACCCCCAATCAGCCCCAGCATTTT.

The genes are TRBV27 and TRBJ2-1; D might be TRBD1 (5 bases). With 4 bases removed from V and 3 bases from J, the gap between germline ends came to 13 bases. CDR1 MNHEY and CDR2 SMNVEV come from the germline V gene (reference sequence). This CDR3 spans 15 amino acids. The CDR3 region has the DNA TGTGCCAGCAGTTCCCCCACTGACAGCTACAATGAGCAGTTCTTC. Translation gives CASSSPTDSYNEQFF.

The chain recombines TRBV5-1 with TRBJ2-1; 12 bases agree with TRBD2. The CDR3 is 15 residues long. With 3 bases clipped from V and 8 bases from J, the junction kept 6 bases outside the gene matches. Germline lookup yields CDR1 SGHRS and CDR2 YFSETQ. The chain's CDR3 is CASSYLAGGRDEQFF. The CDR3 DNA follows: TGCGCCAGCAGCTATCTAGCGGGAGGGCGGGATGAGCAGTTCTTC.

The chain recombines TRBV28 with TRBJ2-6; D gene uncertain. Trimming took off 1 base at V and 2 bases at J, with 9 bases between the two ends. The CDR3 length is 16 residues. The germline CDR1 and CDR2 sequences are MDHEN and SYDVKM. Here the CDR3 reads CASSLSRSPGANVLTF. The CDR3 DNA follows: TGTGCCAGCAGTTTATCCCGAAGCCCTGGGGCCAACGTCCTGACTTTC.

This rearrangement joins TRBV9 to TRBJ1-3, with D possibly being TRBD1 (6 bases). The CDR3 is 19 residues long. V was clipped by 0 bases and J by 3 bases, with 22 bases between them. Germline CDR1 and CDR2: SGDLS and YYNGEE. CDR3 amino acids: CASSVGGAGEVIDGNTIYF. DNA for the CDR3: TGTGCCAGCAGCGTAGGGGGTGCAGGGGAGGTTATAGATGGAAACACCATATATTTT.

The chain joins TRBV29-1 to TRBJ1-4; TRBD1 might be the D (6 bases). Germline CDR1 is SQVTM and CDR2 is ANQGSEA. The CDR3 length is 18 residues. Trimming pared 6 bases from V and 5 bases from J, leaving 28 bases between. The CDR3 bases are TGCAGCGTCCCCGGGACATGGGCGGGTAAGGGCGCGAATGAAAAACTGTTTTTT. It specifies CSVPGTWAGKGANEKLFF.

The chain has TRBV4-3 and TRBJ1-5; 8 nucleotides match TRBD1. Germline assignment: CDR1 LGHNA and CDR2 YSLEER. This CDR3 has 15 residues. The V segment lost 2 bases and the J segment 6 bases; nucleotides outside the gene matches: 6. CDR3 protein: CASSQRQGAAQPQHF. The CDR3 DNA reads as TGCGCCAGCAGCCAACGGCAGGGGGCCGCTCAGCCCCAGCATTTT.

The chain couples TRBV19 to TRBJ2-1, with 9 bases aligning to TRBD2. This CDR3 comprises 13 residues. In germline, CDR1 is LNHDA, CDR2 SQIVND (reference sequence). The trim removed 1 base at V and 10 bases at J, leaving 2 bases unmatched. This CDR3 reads CASSIGAGGEQFF. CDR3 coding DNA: TGTGCCAGTAGTATAGGGGCGGGAGGGGAGCAGTTCTTC. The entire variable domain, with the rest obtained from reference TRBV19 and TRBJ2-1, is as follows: DGGITQSPKYLFRKEGQNVTLSCEQNLNHDAMYWYRQDPGQGLRLIYYSQIVNDFQKGDIAEGYSVSREKKESFPLTVTSAQKNPTAFYLCASSIGAGGEQFFGPGTRLTVL.

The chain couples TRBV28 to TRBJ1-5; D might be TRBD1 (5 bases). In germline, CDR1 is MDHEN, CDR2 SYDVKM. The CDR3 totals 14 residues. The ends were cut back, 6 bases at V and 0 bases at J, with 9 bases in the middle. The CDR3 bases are TGTGCCAGCAGCTACAGGATTAGCAATCAGCCCCAGCATTTT. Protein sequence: CASSYRISNQPQHF. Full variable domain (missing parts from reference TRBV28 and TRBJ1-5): DVKVTQSSRYLVKRTGEKVFLECVQDMDHENMFWYRQDPGLGLRLIYFSYDVKMKEKGDIPEGYSVSREKKERFSLILESASTNQTSMYLCASSYRISNQPQHFGDGTRLSIL.

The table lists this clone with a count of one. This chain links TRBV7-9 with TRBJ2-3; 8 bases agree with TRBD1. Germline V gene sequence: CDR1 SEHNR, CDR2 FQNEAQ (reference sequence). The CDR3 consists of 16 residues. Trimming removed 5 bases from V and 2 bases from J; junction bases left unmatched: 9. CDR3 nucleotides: TGTGCCAGCAGCCCCGAGACAGGGGCTTTCACAGATACGCAGTATTTT. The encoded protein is CASSPETGAFTDTQYF.

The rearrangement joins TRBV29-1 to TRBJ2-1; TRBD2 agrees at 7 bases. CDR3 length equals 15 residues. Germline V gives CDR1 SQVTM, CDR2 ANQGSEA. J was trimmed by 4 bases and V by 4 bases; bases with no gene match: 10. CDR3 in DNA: TGCAGCGTTGTAAAAGGCACTAGCGATTACAATGAGCAGTTCTTC. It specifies CSVVKGTSDYNEQFF.

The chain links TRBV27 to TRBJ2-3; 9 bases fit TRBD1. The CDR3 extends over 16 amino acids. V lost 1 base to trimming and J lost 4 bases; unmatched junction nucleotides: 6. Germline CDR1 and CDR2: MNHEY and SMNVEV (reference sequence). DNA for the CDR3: TGTGCCAGCAGTTTATGGGTAACAGGGGGCGCAGATACGCAGTATTTT. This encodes CASSLWVTGGADTQYF.

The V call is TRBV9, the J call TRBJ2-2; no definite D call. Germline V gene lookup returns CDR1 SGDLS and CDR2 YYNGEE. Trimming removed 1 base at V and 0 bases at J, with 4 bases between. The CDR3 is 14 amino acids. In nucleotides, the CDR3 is TGTGCCAGCAGCGTATCACCGAACACCGGGGAGCTGTTTTTT. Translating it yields CASSVSPNTGELFF. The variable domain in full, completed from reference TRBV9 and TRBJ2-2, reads DSGVTQTPKHLITATGQRVTLRCSPRSGDLSVYWYQQSLDQGLQFLIQYYNGEERAKGNILERFSAQQFPDLHSELNLSSLELGDSALYFCASSVSPNTGELFFGEGSRLTVL.

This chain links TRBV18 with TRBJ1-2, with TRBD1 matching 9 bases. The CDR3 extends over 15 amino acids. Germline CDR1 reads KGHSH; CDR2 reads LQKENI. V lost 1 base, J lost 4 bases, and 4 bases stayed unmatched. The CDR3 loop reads CASSPLPGQGYGYTF. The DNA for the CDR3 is TGTGCCAGCTCACCACTACCGGGACAGGGCTATGGCTACACCTTC.

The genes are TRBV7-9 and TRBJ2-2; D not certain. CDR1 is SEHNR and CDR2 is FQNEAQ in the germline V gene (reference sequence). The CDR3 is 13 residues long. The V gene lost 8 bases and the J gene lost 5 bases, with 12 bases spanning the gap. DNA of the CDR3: TGTGCCAGCGAGAGATGGTCTACCGGGGAGCTGTTTTTT. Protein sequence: CASERWSTGELFF.

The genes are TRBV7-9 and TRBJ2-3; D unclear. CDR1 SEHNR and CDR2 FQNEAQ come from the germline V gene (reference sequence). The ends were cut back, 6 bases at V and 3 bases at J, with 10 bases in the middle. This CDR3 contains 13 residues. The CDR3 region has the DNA TGTGCCAGCAGGGGTCATACAACAGATACGCAGTATTTT. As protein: CASRGHTTDTQYF.

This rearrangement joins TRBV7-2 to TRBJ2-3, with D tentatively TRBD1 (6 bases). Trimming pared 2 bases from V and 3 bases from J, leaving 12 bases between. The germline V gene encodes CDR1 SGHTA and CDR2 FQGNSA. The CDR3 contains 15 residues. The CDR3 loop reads CASSLRDKGTDTQYF. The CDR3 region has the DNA TGTGCCAGCAGCTTAAGGGACAAGGGAACAGATACGCAGTATTTT.

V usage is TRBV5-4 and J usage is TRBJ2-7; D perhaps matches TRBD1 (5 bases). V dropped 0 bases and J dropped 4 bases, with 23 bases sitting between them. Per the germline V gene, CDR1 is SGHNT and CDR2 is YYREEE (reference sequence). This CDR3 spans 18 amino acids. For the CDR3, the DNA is TGTGCCAGCAGCTTGGGGGGCCCAGGGAAAGTTAGGGTTTACGAGCAGTACTTC. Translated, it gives CASSLGGPGKVRVYEQYF.

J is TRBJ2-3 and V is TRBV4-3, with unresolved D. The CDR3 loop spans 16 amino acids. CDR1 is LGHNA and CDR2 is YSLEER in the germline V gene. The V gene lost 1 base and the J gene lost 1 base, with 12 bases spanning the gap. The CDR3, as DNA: TGCGCCAGCAGCCAAGCCCCATTTAAGTGCACAGATACGCAGTATTTT. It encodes CASSQAPFKCTDTQYF.

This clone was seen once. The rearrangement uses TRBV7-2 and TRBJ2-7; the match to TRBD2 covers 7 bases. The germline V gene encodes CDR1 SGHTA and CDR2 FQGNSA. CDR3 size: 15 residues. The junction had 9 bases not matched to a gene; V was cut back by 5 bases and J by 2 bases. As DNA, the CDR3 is TGTGCCAGCAGCCCCTCCGGGGGAGGGGCCTACGAGCAGTACTTC. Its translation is CASSPSGGGAYEQYF. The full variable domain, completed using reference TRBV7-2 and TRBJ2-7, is GAGVSQSPSNKVTEKGKDVELRCDPISGHTALYWYRQSLGQGLEFLIYFQGNSAPDKSGLPSDRFSAERTGGSVSTLTIQRTQQEDSAVYLCASSPSGGGAYEQYFGPGTRLTVT.